These 13 T cell receptor beta chains were all obtained from the same sample, sequenced in a study of molecular identifiers for immune sequencing clone quantification. TCRdb itself ran the PCR reads through MiXCR, one entry per CDR3 protein. The sample lists tens of thousands of distinct CDR3 sequences; around a fifth were seen once. What was sequenced was naive CD8+ T cells from blood, with Jurkat cell RNA spiked in. The subset: FACS-sorted CD8+CD4-CCR7+CD45RA+ naive T cells. Receptor source: a human donor in good health. Some libraries in this study had Jurkat cell RNA spiked in.

The table lists this clonotype with many counts. The rearrangement links TRBV20-1 to TRBJ2-7; possibly TRBD2 for D (5 bases). This CDR3 is built from 11 residues. Trimming left V 5 bases short and J 3 bases short, with 8 bases between. Germline V gene lookup returns CDR1 DFQATT and CDR2 SNEGSKA (reference sequence). The CDR3 DNA reads as TGCAGTGCTCGGGAACACTACGAGCAGTACTTC. Protein sequence: CSAREHYEQYF.

Comments on this clonotype: This may be a read error, as it is one base from a much larger clone. V is TRBV27 and J is TRBJ1-6; D is ambiguous. Germline V CDR1 and CDR2: MNHEY, SMNVEV (reference sequence). CDR3 size: 14 residues. V was clipped by 3 bases and J by 12 bases, with 15 bases between them. CDR3 amino acids: CASSFQASGLPLHF. The DNA of the CDR3 is TGTGCCAGCAGTTTTCAGGCCTCGGGATTACCCCTCCACTTT.

In regard to this clonotype: This sequence may be a read error, since a much larger clone differs from it by one base. The chain has TRBV19 and TRBJ1-4; D might be TRBD1 (6 bases). From germline, CDR1 is LNHDA and CDR2 SQIVND (reference sequence). With 4 bases removed from V and 6 bases from J, the gap between germline ends came to 15 bases. CDR3 length: 15 residues. CDR3 region: CASSTTGSTDEKLFF. The CDR3 nucleotides are TGTGCCAGTAGTACCACAGGGTCGACTGATGAAAAACTGTTTTTT.

Ten or more counts support this clonotype. The rearrangement joins TRBV27 to TRBJ2-3, with TRBD1 matching over 7 bases. V shed 1 base and J 2 bases; nucleotides not matched to a gene: 12. The germline V gene encodes CDR1 MNHEY and CDR2 SMNVEV (reference sequence). The CDR3 contains 18 residues. CDR3 protein: CASSLFPGTGADTDTQYF. CDR3 DNA: TGTGCCAGCAGTTTATTCCCGGGAACAGGGGCAGACACAGATACGCAGTATTTT.

This clonotype was detected only a few times. The chain is built from TRBV20-1 and TRBJ2-2; 9 bases fit TRBD2. Germline trimming cut 0 bases from V and 1 base from J; bases unmatched to any gene: 6. The CDR3 has 17 amino acids. Per the germline V gene, CDR1 is DFQATT and CDR2 is SNEGSKA (reference sequence). The CDR3 loop is CSARDRASGVNTGELFF. The CDR3 nucleotides are TGCAGTGCTAGAGATCGGGCTAGCGGGGTGAACACCGGGGAGCTGTTTTTT.

The chain joins TRBV19 to TRBJ2-2; D gene ambiguous. The CDR3 consists of 13 residues. CDR1 is LNHDA and CDR2 is SQIVND in the germline V gene (reference sequence). V dropped 3 bases and J dropped 5 bases, with 7 bases sitting between them. CDR3 in amino acids: CASSIRGTGELFF. The CDR3 coding sequence is TGTGCCAGTAGTATTAGAGGTACCGGGGAGCTGTTTTTT.

In this sample, this clonotype turned up many times. The chain couples TRBV7-2 to TRBJ1-5; D uncertain. The CDR3 runs 14 residues. Germline CDR1 and CDR2: SGHTA and FQGNSA. Trimming shortened V by 5 bases and J by 6 bases, and 14 bases separated the two germline ends. The CDR3 DNA is TGTGCCAGCAGCCCAGACCCCGGCCCTCAGCCCCAGCATTTT. Translating gives CASSPDPGPQPQHF.

This clonotype was counted a few times. The chain is built from TRBV25-1 and TRBJ1-6; 7 bases are shared with TRBD1. After removal of 2 bases from V and 1 base from J, the junction contained 5 bases not matched to a gene. CDR1 and CDR2 from the germline V gene are MGHDK and SYGVNS. The CDR3 spans 17 residues. This CDR3 reads CASSELGTASYNSPLHF. CDR3 DNA sequence: TGTGCCAGCAGTGAACTCGGGACAGCATCCTATAATTCACCCCTCCACTTT.

This clonotype was observed a few times. The chain recombines TRBV25-1 with TRBJ2-2, with D possibly TRBD2 on 6 matching bases. The CDR3 spans 14 residues. The V gene lost 1 base and the J gene lost 6 bases, with 9 bases spanning the gap. Germline V gives CDR1 MGHDK, CDR2 SYGVNS. Here the CDR3 DNA reads TGTGCCAGCAGTGAATGGAGGGTCCCCGGGGAGCTGTTTTTT. Amino acid sequence: CASSEWRVPGELFF.

About this clonotype itself: A much larger clone lies a single base off, so this may be a read error. V usage is TRBV6-5 and J usage is TRBJ2-7, with TRBD1 matching 7 bases. The junction had 13 bases not matched to a gene; V was cut back by 6 bases and J by 8 bases. The CDR3 sequence is 14 residues long. Germline V gives CDR1 MNHEY, CDR2 SVGAGI. The CDR3 bases are TGTGCCAGCAGCTATAGGATGACAGGGAACAAGCAGTACTTC. It specifies CASSYRMTGNKQYF.

Comment on this clonotype: This could be a read error, since a much larger clone is one nucleotide away. The chain employs TRBV11-2 and TRBJ1-4; no clear D. Germline lookup yields CDR1 SGHAT and CDR2 FQNNGV. This CDR3 has 15 amino acids. V was shortened by 5 bases and J by 3 bases, with 13 bases between the two germline ends. The CDR3 protein is CASSLAAAANEKLFF. The CDR3 bases are TGTGCCAGCAGCCTGGCTGCTGCAGCTAATGAAAAACTGTTTTTT.

This clonotype was picked up one time. This may stem from a read error, because a much larger clone lies one nucleotide away. The chain uses TRBV11-2 and TRBJ2-5; D gene uncertain. The CDR3 is 14 amino acids. Germline CDR1 reads SGHAT; CDR2 reads FQNNGV. Trimming cost V 1 base and J 7 bases, with 13 bases left between them. CDR3: CASSLVSELGTQYF. DNA for the CDR3: TGTGCCAGCAGCTTAGTCAGCGAGTTGGGGACCCAGTACTTC.

Concerning this clonotype itself: A much larger clone differs from this one at a single base, so this may be a read error. Since no conserved phenylalanine or tryptophan closes the CDR3, a read error is the likely cause. This chain connects TRBV12-3 or TRBV12-4 to TRBJ2-2; D is unclear. The CDR3 is 14 amino acids. With 3 bases removed from V and 1 base from J, the gap between germline ends came to 6 bases. The CDR3 protein is CASSFFVNTGELFC. The CDR3 region has the DNA TGTGCCAGCAGTTTCTTCGTGAACACCGGGGAGCTGTTTTGT.